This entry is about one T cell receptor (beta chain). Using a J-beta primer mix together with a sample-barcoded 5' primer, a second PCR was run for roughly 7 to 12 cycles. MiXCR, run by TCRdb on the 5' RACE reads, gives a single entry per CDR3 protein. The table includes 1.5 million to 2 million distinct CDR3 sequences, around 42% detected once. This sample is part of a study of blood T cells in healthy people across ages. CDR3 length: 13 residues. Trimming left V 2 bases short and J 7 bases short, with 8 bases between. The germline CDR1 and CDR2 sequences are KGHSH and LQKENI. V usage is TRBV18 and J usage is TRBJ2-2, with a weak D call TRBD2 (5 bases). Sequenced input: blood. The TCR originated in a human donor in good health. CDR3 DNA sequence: TGTGCCAGCTCACCAGCTAGCTACGGGGAGCTGTTTTTT. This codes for CASSPASYGELFF.